The 18 T cell receptor beta chains in this list originate from one sample, sequenced in a study of blood T cell repertoires in COVID-19. TCRdb's copy holds only in-frame clones and misses some; the assay was immunoSEQ multiplex PCR. The sample includes 200,000 to 250,000 clones, 70% to 85% of them seen just once. Material for sequencing was peripheral blood. The receptors here all came from a man in his forties or fifties with active or convalescent COVID-19.

This chain links TRBV2 with TRBJ2-1; TRBD2 aligns across 12 bases. Germline CDR1 and CDR2: SNHLY and FYNNEI. V shed 6 bases, J shed 4 bases, and the junction held 10 bases outside the gene matches. The CDR3 is made up of 17 amino acids. In DNA, the CDR3 is TGTGCCAGCAGCTATCGACTAGCGGGGGAGTCGTACAATGAGCAGTTCTTC. Translated: CASSYRLAGESYNEQFF.

The CDR3 nucleotides read TGTGCCAGTAGTATCATAGGGTCGGAGGGCGGGGAGCTGTTTTTT. Amino acids: CASSIIGSEGGELFF. The rearrangement joins TRBV19 to TRBJ2-2, with a weak D call TRBD2 (6 bases). Trimming removed 3 bases at V and 7 bases at J, with 15 bases between. The CDR3 covers 15 residues. CDR1 is LNHDA and CDR2 is SQIVND in the germline V gene (reference sequence).

This clone was seen just once. The chain employs TRBV10-3 and TRBJ1-2, with a possible D match to TRBD1 (6 bases). Germline V lookup: CDR1 ENHRY, CDR2 SYGVKD. The CDR3 covers 14 residues. V lost 3 bases, J lost 8 bases, and 16 bases lay in between. CDR3 DNA: TGTGCCATCAGTGACCAACAGGGTCAGAACGGCTACACCTTC. It is translated as CAISDQQGQNGYTF.

The J gene is TRBJ2-3, the V gene TRBV5-1; D is undetermined. This CDR3 contains 14 residues. Germline CDR1 is SGHRS and CDR2 is YFSETQ. V gave up 4 bases and J gave up 2 bases, with 11 bases separating them. The CDR3 sequence is CASSISRYTDTQYF. CDR3 sequence (DNA): TGCGCCAGCAGCATCTCCCGGTACACAGATACGCAGTATTTT.

This clone was seen a handful of times. The chain recombines TRBV6-1 with TRBJ1-4; 7 nucleotides agree with TRBD1. This CDR3 contains 15 residues. Germline-derived CDR1 and CDR2 are MNHNS and SASEGT. With V trimmed by 3 bases and J by 4 bases, 5 bases remained unmatched. CDR3 nucleotide sequence: TGTGCCAGCAGTGACCTCGGGACAGTTAATGAAAAACTGTTTTTT. Residues: CASSDLGTVNEKLFF.

The gene calls are TRBV4-3 and TRBJ2-1, with TRBD1 identical over 8 bases. Per germline, CDR1 LGHNA and CDR2 YSLEER. Unmatched junction bases numbered 6, after V lost 4 bases and J lost 4 bases. This CDR3 region has 15 residues. For the CDR3, the DNA is TGCGCCAGCAGCCTTGACAGGGGCGATTACAATGAGCAGTTCTTC. It is translated as CASSLDRGDYNEQFF.

This clone was detected once. The V call is TRBV6-1, the J call TRBJ1-4; D unclear. Trimming shortened V by 2 bases and J by 5 bases, and 12 bases separated the two germline ends. The length of the CDR3 is 15 residues. Per germline, CDR1 MNHNS and CDR2 SASEGT. This CDR3 reads CASSERTARNEKLFF. The CDR3 DNA sequence: TGTGCCAGCAGTGAACGAACAGCTCGGAATGAAAAACTGTTTTTT.

The CDR3 nucleotides are TGTGCCAGCAGCGGGCAGTTGAACACTGAAGCTTTCTTT. This translates into CASSGQLNTEAFF. This chain uses TRBV14 with TRBJ1-1; D not resolved. Per germline, CDR1 SGHDN and CDR2 FVKESK. V lost 5 bases and J 0 bases, leaving 7 bases between the germline ends. The CDR3 runs to 13 residues.

This chain links TRBV4-3 with TRBJ2-7; TRBD2 matches 10 bases. From germline, CDR1 is LGHNA and CDR2 YSLEER. The CDR3 is 15 residues long. V lost 1 base and J lost 3; bases outside the gene matches: 3. DNA of the CDR3: TGCGCCAGCAGCCAAGCCTCTAGCGGGAGCTACGAGCAGTACTTC. Amino acids: CASSQASSGSYEQYF.

This chain links TRBV28 with TRBJ1-5; 8 nucleotides match TRBD1. V lost 5 bases to trimming and J lost 3 bases; unmatched junction nucleotides: 9. Looked up from germline, CDR1 is MDHEN and CDR2 is SYDVKM. The CDR3 loop spans 16 amino acids. Written as DNA, the CDR3 is TGTGCCAGCAGTACGCCGGACAGGGAATACAATCAGCCCCAGCATTTT. Translated, it gives CASSTPDREYNQPQHF.

The chain combines TRBV7-2 with TRBJ2-2, with 12 bases fitting TRBD2. Germline CDR1 and CDR2: SGHTA and FQGNSA. The CDR3 has 16 amino acids. V was clipped by 3 bases and J by 6 bases; unmatched bases: 5. The CDR3 DNA sequence: TGTGCCAGCAGCTTTGCTAGCGGGGGGGCAGCCGGGGAGCTGTTTTTT. Translation: CASSFASGGAAGELFF.

This chain joins TRBV7-9 and TRBJ2-1; the D gene is possibly TRBD2 (6 bases). The CDR3 runs 14 residues. V was clipped by 8 bases and J by 0 bases, with 11 bases between them. Germline V CDR1 and CDR2: SEHNR, FQNEAQ (reference sequence). The CDR3 is CASARGSSYNEQFF. Written as DNA, the CDR3 is TGTGCCAGCGCGCGGGGCTCCTCCTACAATGAGCAGTTCTTC.

The chain carries TRBV9 and TRBJ2-1, with 10 bases lining up with TRBD2. The V gene end was trimmed by 2 bases and the J gene end by 5 bases; junction bases not matched to a gene: 4. The CDR3 sequence is 15 residues long. From germline, CDR1 is SGDLS and CDR2 YYNGEE. Written as DNA, the CDR3 is TGTGCCAGCAGCGTGGGGCTAGCGGGAGACAATGAGCAGTTCTTC. It codes for CASSVGLAGDNEQFF.

The rearrangement links TRBV28 to TRBJ2-5, with 10 bases aligning to TRBD2. This CDR3 spans 16 amino acids. V lost 3 bases and J lost 3; bases outside the gene matches: 7. Germline-derived CDR1 and CDR2 are MDHEN and SYDVKM. The CDR3 DNA follows: TGTGCCAGCAGTTTGGTCCCTACTAGCGGGGAAGAGACCCAGTACTTC. As protein: CASSLVPTSGEETQYF. The full variable domain, in which reference TRBV28 and TRBJ2-5 provide the parts outside the CDR3, is DVKVTQSSRYLVKRTGEKVFLECVQDMDHENMFWYRQDPGLGLRLIYFSYDVKMKEKGDIPEGYSVSREKKERFSLILESASTNQTSMYLCASSLVPTSGEETQYFGPGTRLLVL.

This clone was seen only once. This chain uses TRBV7-3 with TRBJ2-1; 14 nucleotides line up with TRBD2. The CDR3 is 18 residues long. The germline CDR1 and CDR2 sequences are SGHTA and FQGTGA. The junction had 13 bases not matched to a gene; V was cut back by 5 bases and J by 7 bases. Here the CDR3 DNA reads TGTGCCAGCAGCCGCCACTCCCGGACTAGCGGGGGGATAAATGAGCAGTTCTTC. Its translation is CASSRHSRTSGGINEQFF.

This clone has more than one count but fewer than ten. The chain's CDR3 is CATSRASGLLGYTF. The CDR3 DNA is TGTGCCACCAGCAGAGCGTCAGGACTACTCGGCTACACCTTC. J is TRBJ1-2 and V is TRBV15; no clear D. CDR1 is LNHNV and CDR2 is YYDKDF in the germline V gene (reference sequence). Trimming left V 1 base short and J 8 bases short, with 14 bases between. There are 14 residues in the CDR3.

The chain joins TRBV28 to TRBJ1-1; 8 bases fit TRBD1. This CDR3 has 14 amino acids. Looked up from germline, CDR1 is MDHEN and CDR2 is SYDVKM. V shed 3 bases, J shed 1 base, and the junction held 1 base outside the gene matches. CDR3 sequence: CASSFGQGNTEAFF. The DNA for the CDR3 is TGTGCCAGCAGTTTCGGACAGGGGAACACTGAAGCTTTCTTT.

The chain carries TRBV5-6 and TRBJ2-3; the D gene is possibly TRBD2 (7 bases). The CDR3 is 17 amino acids. The germline V gene encodes CDR1 SGHDT and CDR2 YYEEEE. V dropped 4 bases and J dropped 3 bases, with 21 bases sitting between them. CDR3 in amino acids: CASSPGAWTAGTDTQYF. In DNA, the CDR3 is TGTGCCAGCAGCCCTGGCGCCTGGACAGCGGGGACAGATACGCAGTATTTT.